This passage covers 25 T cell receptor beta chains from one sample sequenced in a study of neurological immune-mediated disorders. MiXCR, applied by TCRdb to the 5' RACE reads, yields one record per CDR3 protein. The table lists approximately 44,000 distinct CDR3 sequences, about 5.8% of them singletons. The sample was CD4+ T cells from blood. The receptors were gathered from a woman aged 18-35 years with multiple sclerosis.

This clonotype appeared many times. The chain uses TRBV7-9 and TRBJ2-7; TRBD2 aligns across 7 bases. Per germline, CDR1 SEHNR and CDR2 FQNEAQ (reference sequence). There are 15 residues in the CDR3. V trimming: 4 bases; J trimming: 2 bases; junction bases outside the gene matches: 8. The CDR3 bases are TGTGCCAGCAGCTCCCGTGCGGGGGAGACCTACGAGCAGTACTTC. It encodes CASSSRAGETYEQYF.

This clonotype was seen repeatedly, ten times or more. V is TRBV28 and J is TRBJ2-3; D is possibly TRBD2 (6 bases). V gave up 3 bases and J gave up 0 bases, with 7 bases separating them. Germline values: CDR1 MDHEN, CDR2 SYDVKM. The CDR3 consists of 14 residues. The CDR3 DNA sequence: TGTGCCAGCAGTTTTGGGACTAGCACAGATACGCAGTATTTT. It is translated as CASSFGTSTDTQYF. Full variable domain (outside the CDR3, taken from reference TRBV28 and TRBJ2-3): DVKVTQSSRYLVKRTGEKVFLECVQDMDHENMFWYRQDPGLGLRLIYFSYDVKMKEKGDIPEGYSVSREKKERFSLILESASTNQTSMYLCASSFGTSTDTQYFGPGTRLTVL.

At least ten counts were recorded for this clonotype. The CDR3 sequence: CASSKLSGSYNEQFF. The CDR3 DNA is TGTGCCAGCTCAAAACTTAGCGGGAGCTACAATGAGCAGTTCTTC. This sequence joins TRBV18 and TRBJ2-1, with 9 bases that match TRBD2. The CDR3 contains 15 residues. J gave up 3 bases and V 5 bases, and 5 bases lay outside the gene matches. Germline CDR1 reads KGHSH; CDR2 reads LQKENI.

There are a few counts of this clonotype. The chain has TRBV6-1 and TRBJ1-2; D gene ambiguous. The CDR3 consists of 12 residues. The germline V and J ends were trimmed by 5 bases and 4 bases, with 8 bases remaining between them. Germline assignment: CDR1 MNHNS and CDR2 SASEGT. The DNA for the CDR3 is TGTGCCAGCAGTCCCAGGATCTATGGCTACACCTTC. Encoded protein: CASSPRIYGYTF.

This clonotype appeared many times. The CDR3 region is CASSFVENTEAFF. The CDR3, as DNA: TGTGCCAGCAGCTTCGTAGAGAACACTGAAGCTTTCTTT. The genes are TRBV5-6 and TRBJ1-1; D gene uncertain. The V gene lost 2 bases and the J gene lost 1 base, with 6 bases spanning the gap. CDR1 is SGHDT and CDR2 is YYEEEE in the germline V gene. CDR3 length: 13 amino acids.

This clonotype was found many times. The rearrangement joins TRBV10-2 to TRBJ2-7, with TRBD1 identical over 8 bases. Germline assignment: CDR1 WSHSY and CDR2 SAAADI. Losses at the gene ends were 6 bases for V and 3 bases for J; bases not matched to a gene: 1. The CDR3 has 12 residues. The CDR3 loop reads CASRGQDYEQYV. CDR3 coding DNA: TGCGCCAGCAGGGGACAGGACTACGAGCAGTACGTC.

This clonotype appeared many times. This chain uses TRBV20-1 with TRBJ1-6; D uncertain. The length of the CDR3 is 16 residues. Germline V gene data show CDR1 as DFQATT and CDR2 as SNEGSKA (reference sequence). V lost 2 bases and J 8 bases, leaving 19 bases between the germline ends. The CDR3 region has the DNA TGCAGTGCTAGAATTAACCCGGGCCTATCTCATTCACCCCTCCACTTT. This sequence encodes CSARINPGLSHSPLHF.

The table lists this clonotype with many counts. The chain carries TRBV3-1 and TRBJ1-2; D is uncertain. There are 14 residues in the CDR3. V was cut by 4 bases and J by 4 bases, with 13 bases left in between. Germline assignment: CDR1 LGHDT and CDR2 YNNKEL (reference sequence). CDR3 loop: CASSPNEPSYGYTF. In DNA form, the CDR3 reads TGTGCCAGCAGCCCCAACGAACCTTCCTATGGCTACACCTTC.

CDR3 nucleotides: TGCGCCAGCAACCCGGAGGGGGGTAGACTCCAAGAGACCCAGTACTTC. Translation gives CASNPEGGRLQETQYF. The chain links TRBV5-1 to TRBJ2-5; D may correspond to TRBD1 or TRBD2 (6 bases each). Trimming took off 6 bases at V and 1 base at J, with 19 bases between the two ends. CDR3 length equals 16 residues. CDR1 and CDR2 from the germline V gene are SGHRS and YFSETQ.

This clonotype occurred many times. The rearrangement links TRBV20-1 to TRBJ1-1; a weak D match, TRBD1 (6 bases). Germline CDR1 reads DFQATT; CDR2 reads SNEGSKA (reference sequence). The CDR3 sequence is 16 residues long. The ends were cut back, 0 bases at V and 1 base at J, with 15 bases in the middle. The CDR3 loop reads CSARDLQGRGNTEAFF. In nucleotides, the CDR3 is TGCAGTGCTAGAGACCTTCAGGGGAGGGGGAACACTGAAGCTTTCTTT.

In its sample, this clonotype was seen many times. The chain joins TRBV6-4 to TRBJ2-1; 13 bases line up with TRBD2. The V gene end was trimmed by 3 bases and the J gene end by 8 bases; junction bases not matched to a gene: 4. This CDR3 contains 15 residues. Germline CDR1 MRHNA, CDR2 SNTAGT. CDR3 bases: TGTGCCAGCAGTGAACTAGCGGGAGGGCCACATGAGCAGTTCTTC. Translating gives CASSELAGGPHEQFF.

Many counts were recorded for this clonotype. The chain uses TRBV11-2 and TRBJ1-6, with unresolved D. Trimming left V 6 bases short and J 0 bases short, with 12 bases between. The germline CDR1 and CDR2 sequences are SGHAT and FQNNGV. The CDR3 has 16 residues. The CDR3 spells CASRTAGSSYNSPLHF. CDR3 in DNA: TGTGCCAGCAGAACGGCGGGGAGCTCCTATAATTCACCCCTCCACTTT.

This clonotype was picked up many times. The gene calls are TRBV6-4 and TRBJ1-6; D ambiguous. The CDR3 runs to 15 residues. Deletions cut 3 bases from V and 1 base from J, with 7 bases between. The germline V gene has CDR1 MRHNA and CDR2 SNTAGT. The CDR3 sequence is CASSEVGSYNSPLHF. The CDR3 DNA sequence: TGTGCCAGCAGTGAGGTTGGGTCCTATAATTCACCCCTCCACTTT.

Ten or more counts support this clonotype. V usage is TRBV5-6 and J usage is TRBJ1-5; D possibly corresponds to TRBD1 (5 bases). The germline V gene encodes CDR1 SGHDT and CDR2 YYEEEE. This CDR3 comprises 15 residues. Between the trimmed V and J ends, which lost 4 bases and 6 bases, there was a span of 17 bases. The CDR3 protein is CASSHTMGGSQPQHF. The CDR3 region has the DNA TGTGCCAGCAGCCACACCATGGGGGGATCTCAGCCCCAGCATTTT.

CDR3 nucleotides: TGTGCCAGCAGAAAGAATAGCGGGGGGGCTAACGAGCAGTACTTC. Encoded protein: CASRKNSGGANEQYF. The chain links TRBV2 to TRBJ2-7; TRBD2 matches 11 bases. Germline V gene lookup returns CDR1 SNHLY and CDR2 FYNNEI. This CDR3 has 15 amino acids. J lost 5 bases, V lost 6 bases, and 9 bases had no gene match.

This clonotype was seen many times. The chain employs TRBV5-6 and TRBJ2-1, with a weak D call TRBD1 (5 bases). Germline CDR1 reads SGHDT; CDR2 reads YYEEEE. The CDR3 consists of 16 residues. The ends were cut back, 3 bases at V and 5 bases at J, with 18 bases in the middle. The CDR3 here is CASSSTIGEIHNEQFF. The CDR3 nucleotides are TGTGCCAGCAGCTCTACCATAGGGGAAATTCACAATGAGCAGTTCTTC.

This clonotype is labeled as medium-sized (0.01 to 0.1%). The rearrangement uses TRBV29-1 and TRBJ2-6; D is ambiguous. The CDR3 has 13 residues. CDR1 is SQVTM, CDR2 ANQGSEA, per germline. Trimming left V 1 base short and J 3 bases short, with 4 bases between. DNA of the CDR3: TGCAGCGTTGAAGTAGGTGGGGCCAACGTCCTGACTTTC. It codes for CSVEVGGANVLTF.

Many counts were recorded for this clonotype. The CDR3: CASSQGQSSEQYF. CDR3 sequence (DNA): TGCGCCAGCAGCCAAGGACAGTCTAGCGAGCAGTACTTC. The V and J genes are TRBV5-1 and TRBJ2-7, with a tentative D call TRBD1 (6 bases). Germline assignment: CDR1 SGHRS and CDR2 YFSETQ. This CDR3 comprises 13 residues. The V end lost 4 bases, the J end lost 6 bases, and 14 bases lay between the germline ends.

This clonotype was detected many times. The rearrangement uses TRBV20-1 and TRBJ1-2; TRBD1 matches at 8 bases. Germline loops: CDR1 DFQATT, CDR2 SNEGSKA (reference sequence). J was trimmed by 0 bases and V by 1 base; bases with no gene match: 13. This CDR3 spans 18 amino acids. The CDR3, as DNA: TGCAGTGCTAGAGGAGGGGGCGACAGGGGCACACCTAACTATGGCTACACCTTC. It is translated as CSARGGGDRGTPNYGYTF.

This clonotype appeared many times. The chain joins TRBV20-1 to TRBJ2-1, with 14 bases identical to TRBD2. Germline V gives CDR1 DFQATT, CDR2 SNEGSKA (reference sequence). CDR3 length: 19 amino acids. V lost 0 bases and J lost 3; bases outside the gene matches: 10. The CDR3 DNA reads TGCAGTGCTAGAGATCGACTAGCGGGAGGGAGGGGCCTCTACAATGAGCAGTTCTTC. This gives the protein CSARDRLAGGRGLYNEQFF.

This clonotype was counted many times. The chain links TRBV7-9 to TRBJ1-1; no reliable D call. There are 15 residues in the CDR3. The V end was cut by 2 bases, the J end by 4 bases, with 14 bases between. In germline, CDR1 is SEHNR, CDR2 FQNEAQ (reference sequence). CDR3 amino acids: CASSLLGSMGTEAFF. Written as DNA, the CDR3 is TGTGCCAGCAGCTTATTGGGATCTATGGGCACTGAAGCTTTCTTT.

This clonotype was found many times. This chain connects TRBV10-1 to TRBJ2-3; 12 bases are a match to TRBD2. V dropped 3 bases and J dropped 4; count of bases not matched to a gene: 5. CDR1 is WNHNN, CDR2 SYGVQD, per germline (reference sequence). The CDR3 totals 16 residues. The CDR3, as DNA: TGCGCCAGCAGTGATCCCGGGACTAGCGGGTCAGATACGCAGTATTTT. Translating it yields CASSDPGTSGSDTQYF.

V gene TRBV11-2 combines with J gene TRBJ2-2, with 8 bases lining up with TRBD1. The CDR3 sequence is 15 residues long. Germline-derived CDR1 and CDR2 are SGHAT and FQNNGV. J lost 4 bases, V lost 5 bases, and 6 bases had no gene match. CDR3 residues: CASSNGQGPTGELFF. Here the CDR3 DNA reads TGTGCCAGCAGCAACGGACAGGGCCCCACCGGGGAGCTGTTTTTT.

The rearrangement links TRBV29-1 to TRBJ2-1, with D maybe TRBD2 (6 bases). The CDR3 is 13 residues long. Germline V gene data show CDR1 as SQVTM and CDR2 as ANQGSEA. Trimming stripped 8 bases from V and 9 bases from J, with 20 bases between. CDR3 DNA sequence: TGCAGCACCAACCAAGTCGCCGGGGGTGAGCAGTTCTTC. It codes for CSTNQVAGGEQFF.

CDR3 loop: CASSLRGLAGGITDTQYF. The DNA of the CDR3 is TGTGCCAGCAGCTTACGGGGACTAGCGGGAGGGATTACAGATACGCAGTATTTT. This rearrangement joins TRBV7-6 to TRBJ2-3; 16 bases align to TRBD2. CDR3 size: 18 residues. Looked up from germline, CDR1 is SGHVS and CDR2 is FNYEAQ. The J segment lost 3 bases and the V segment lost 2 bases, leaving 5 bases of the junction unmatched.